The subject of this entry is one T cell receptor beta chain. Antigen unknown. These data belong to a study of cytomegalovirus exposure and HLA in healthy donors. Use of 60 Vbeta and 13 Jbeta primers characterized the PCR. The assay was immunoSEQ multiplex PCR, and TCRdb's table has in-frame clones only and misses some. This sample has under 200,000 clones, with 75% to 90% found just once. Germline-derived CDR1 and CDR2 are LGHNA and YNFKEQ. The ends lost 0 bases at V and 4 bases at J; junction bases unmatched: 9. This CDR3 is built from 17 residues. Study findings and constraints: Later work associated roughly 17,000 TCR beta sequences with HLA alleles at 0.05 false discovery rate. Roughly 170 TCR beta chains were listed as cytomegalovirus-associated. The sole available immune exposure information was CMV serostatus.

This clonotype originated in a human donor in good health. Sample: PBMCs. V is TRBV4-2 and J is TRBJ2-1, with TRBD2 matching 7 bases. CDR3 region: CASSQESRQGLYNEQFF. CDR3 nucleotide sequence: TGTGCCAGCAGCCAAGAGTCAAGGCAGGGACTATACAATGAGCAGTTCTTC.